The clone carrying this TCR beta chain appeared once. As originally analysed: Amplifying reference gene primers gave estimates of nucleated cell counts. The table came from immunoSEQ multiplex PCR; TCRdb's copy has only in-frame clones and leaves some out. V and J calls and clone size come straight from that table; D and trimming were deduced from the DNA. The sample lists a few hundred thousand clones; approximately 80% were seen once. The data originate from a study of blood T cell repertoires in COVID-19. Study at large: COVID-19 samples from acute and convalescent phases originated in the United States, Italy and Spain. Sample material is recorded as cDNA or gDNA derived from T cells, B-cell-depleted T cells, or PBMCs.

The clonotype comes from a woman aged 45-60 years with active or convalescent COVID-19. Sequenced material: peripheral blood.

CDR3 bases: TGTGCCAGCAGCTCAGGACAGGACCGAGAGACCCAGTACTTC. Its protein is CASSSGQDRETQYF. The V and J genes are TRBV11-1 and TRBJ2-5; 7 nucleotides agree with TRBD1. V shed 4 bases and J 4 bases; nucleotides not matched to a gene: 6. The CDR3 runs 14 residues. Per germline, CDR1 SGHAT and CDR2 FQDESV (reference sequence).